A single sample gave rise to the 2 T cell receptor beta chains below, sequenced in a study of shared clonotypes between healthy human individuals. Only in-frame clones appear in the TCRdb table, and some are missing; sequencing was by immunoSEQ multiplex PCR. The table has approximately 460,000 clones, roughly three quarters seen once. The sample comprised PBMCs. The source is a woman in her thirties or forties in good health. Some clones in this sample may be carry-over from other donors' samples.

This clone was seen a few times. The V gene is TRBV7-2, the J gene TRBJ2-2; 7 bases align to TRBD1. The germline CDR1 and CDR2 sequences are SGHTA and FQGNSA. The CDR3 spans 16 residues. The J segment lost 5 bases and the V segment lost 0 bases, leaving 6 bases of the junction unmatched. CDR3 bases: TGTGCCAGCAGCTTAGCATCGGGACAGACGACCGGGGAGCTGTTTTTT. This encodes CASSLASGQTTGELFF.

This chain uses TRBV30 with TRBJ1-5, with unresolved D. CDR3 size: 13 residues. Germline lookup yields CDR1 GTSNPN and CDR2 SVGIG (reference sequence). The germline V and J ends were trimmed by 4 bases and 4 bases, with 11 bases remaining between them. CDR3 sequence: CAWTSSRNQPQHF. In DNA, the CDR3 is TGTGCCTGGACTTCATCCAGAAATCAGCCCCAGCATTTT.